This is a list of T cell receptor beta chains from one sample in a study of CD8 T cells in ankylosing spondylitis. One entry per CDR3 protein results from TCRdb running MiXCR on the 5' RACE reads. The table has approximately 220,000 distinct CDR3 sequences, 20% to 30% seen once. Material for sequencing was blood, either unsorted or a sorted T cell fraction (not recorded which). These TCRs come from a male donor with ankylosing spondylitis or in good health (not recorded which). CDR3s include the opening cysteine and the closing phenylalanine or tryptophan. The D gene is left open where the match is weak. Not all rows give a size; the values are once, few, many and, for expanded clones, a class.

J: TRBJ1-4; size: many; V: TRBV29-1; D: TRBD1; DNA: TGCAGCGTCAAAGGGGGCAAGCCTAATGAAAAACTGTTTTTT; CDR3: CSVKGGKPNEKLFF
J: TRBJ2-7; size: many; V: TRBV7-2; D: NA; DNA: TGTGCCAGCAGCAGGGACCGATACTACGAGCAGTACTTC; CDR3: CASSRDRYYEQYF
J: TRBJ1-2; size: few; V: TRBV5-1; D: NA; DNA: TGCGCCAGCAGCCCTCAACCGGGAGCTCCTAACTATGGCTACACCTTC; CDR3: CASSPQPGAPNYGYTF
J: TRBJ2-1; size: NA; V: TRBV12-3/TRBV12-4; D: NA; DNA: TGTGCCAGCAGTTTTCCTGTGGGCTCCTACAATGAGCAGTTCTTC; CDR3: CASSFPVGSYNEQFF
J: TRBJ2-7; size: few; V: TRBV10-1; D: TRBD2; DNA: TGCGCCAGCCCCAGCTGGGGTAGCGGGATATACTACGAGCAGTACTTC; CDR3: CASPSWGSGIYYEQYF
J: TRBJ2-2; size: NA; V: TRBV5-6; D: NA; DNA: TGTGCCAGCAGCTTGGTGGATCAGAACACCGGGGAGCTGTTTTTT; CDR3: CASSLVDQNTGELFF
J: TRBJ2-5; size: NA; V: TRBV6-1; D: NA; DNA: TGTGCCAGCAGTCAGAGGGGGGGTACCCAGCAAGAGACCCAGTACTTC; CDR3: CASSQRGGTQQETQYF
J: TRBJ1-2; size: few; V: TRBV20-1; D: NA; DNA: TGCGGCGCGCTTCAGGAGAACTATGGCTACACCTTC; CDR3: CGALQENYGYTF
J: TRBJ2-1; size: many; V: TRBV9; D: TRBD2; DNA: TGTGCCAGCAGCGTAGCCCTAGCGGGCCCTAATGAGCAGTTCTTC; CDR3: CASSVALAGPNEQFF
J: TRBJ2-4; size: NA; V: TRBV4-2; D: TRBD2; DNA: TGTGCCAGCAGACCTTTTTCGGGAGGCATTCAGTACTTC; CDR3: CASRPFSGGIQYF
J: TRBJ2-7; size: once; V: TRBV29-1; D: NA; DNA: TGCAGCGTTGTGGACGGCTACTACGAGCAGTACTTC; CDR3: CSVVDGYYEQYF
J: TRBJ2-1; size: few; V: TRBV30; D: NA; DNA: TGTGCCTGGAACCGGGACTCCAGGGGGGAGCAGTTCTTC; CDR3: CAWNRDSRGEQFF
J: TRBJ2-5; size: many; V: TRBV29-1; D: NA; DNA: TGCAGCGTTGACCCGGGGACCCAAGAGACCCAGTACTTC; CDR3: CSVDPGTQETQYF
J: TRBJ2-7; size: many; V: TRBV28; D: NA; DNA: TGTGCCAGCACCCCTCAGGGGAGCTTTTACGAGCAGTACTTC; CDR3: CASTPQGSFYEQYF
J: TRBJ2-7; size: many; V: TRBV5-6; D: TRBD1; DNA: TGTGCCAGCAGCTTTTACGGCAGGGGGCGGCTCTTAGGAGAGCAGTACTTC; CDR3: CASSFYGRGRLLGEQYF
J: TRBJ1-5; size: many; V: TRBV12-3/TRBV12-4; D: NA; DNA: TGTGCCAGCGCCTCGGGCCAGTTCAATCAGCCCCAGCATTTT; CDR3: CASASGQFNQPQHF
J: TRBJ2-1; size: NA; V: TRBV20-1; D: NA; DNA: TGCAGTGCTAGAGACCGACTAGGCAACAATGAGCAGTTCTTC; CDR3: CSARDRLGNNEQFF
J: TRBJ2-1; size: NA; V: TRBV7-8; D: TRBD2; DNA: TGTGCCAGCAGCTTCCGAGGACTAGCGGGGTTTTCCGACAATGAGCAGTTCTTC; CDR3: CASSFRGLAGFSDNEQFF
J: TRBJ2-2; size: NA; V: TRBV10-3; D: TRBD1; DNA: TGTGCCATCAGTCCGGGACAGGGTAACACCGGGGAGCTGTTTTTT; CDR3: CAISPGQGNTGELFF
J: TRBJ2-5; size: few; V: TRBV7-2; D: TRBD2; DNA: TGTGCCAGCAGCTTAGTTACTAGCGGGAGCGGGGAGACCCAGTACTTC; CDR3: CASSLVTSGSGETQYF
J: TRBJ2-7; size: NA; V: TRBV7-2; D: NA; DNA: TGTGCCAGCAGTCGGGACTTAGACTCCTACGAGCAGTACTTC; CDR3: CASSRDLDSYEQYF
J: TRBJ2-1; size: NA; V: TRBV9; D: NA; DNA: TGTGCCAGCAGCGTAGAGGGCTCCGGGGGTGAGCAGTTCTTC; CDR3: CASSVEGSGGEQFF
J: TRBJ2-7; size: NA; V: TRBV7-2; D: TRBD1; DNA: TGTGCCAGCAGCTTAGAGGGGACAGGGACCTACGAGCAGTACTTC; CDR3: CASSLEGTGTYEQYF
J: TRBJ2-7; size: many; V: TRBV20-1; D: TRBD2; DNA: TGCAGTGCCCCAAGGACTAGCGGGAGTTCCGAGCAGTACTTC; CDR3: CSAPRTSGSSEQYF
J: TRBJ2-1; size: few; V: TRBV20-1; D: NA; DNA: TGCAGTGCTAGACCAGGGCCGAATGAGCAGTTCTTC; CDR3: CSARPGPNEQFF
J: TRBJ2-3; size: many; V: TRBV6-1; D: NA; DNA: TGTGCCAGCAGTGACCCTTTGAAGTTAGCCACAGATACGCAGTATTTT; CDR3: CASSDPLKLATDTQYF
J: TRBJ2-3; size: many; V: TRBV20-1; D: TRBD2; DNA: TGCAGTACCTCAGGGCTAGCGGGCACAGATACGCAGTATTTT; CDR3: CSTSGLAGTDTQYF
J: TRBJ2-1; size: many; V: TRBV7-9; D: TRBD2; DNA: TGTGCCAGCAGCTCTACTAGCGGTACCGGGGATGAGCAGTTCTTC; CDR3: CASSSTSGTGDEQFF
J: TRBJ2-1; size: many; V: TRBV4-2; D: TRBD2; DNA: TGTGCCAGCAGCCAACAGGGACTAGCGGGGGGTCGGCAGTTCTTC; CDR3: CASSQQGLAGGRQFF
J: TRBJ2-7; size: many; V: TRBV4-1; D: NA; DNA: TGCGCCAGCAGCCAAGCGGACCTCATTGGGAGCTCCTACGAGCAGTACTTC; CDR3: CASSQADLIGSSYEQYF
J: TRBJ2-7; size: NA; V: TRBV20-1; D: TRBD1; DNA: TGCAGTGCGTCAGAGGGACTCGGGACAGGGGGTTCCTACGAGCAGTACTTC; CDR3: CSASEGLGTGGSYEQYF
J: TRBJ1-2; size: many; V: TRBV29-1; D: TRBD1; DNA: TGCAGCGTTGAAGCCAGGGGGCCCTATGGCTACACCTTC; CDR3: CSVEARGPYGYTF
J: TRBJ2-1; size: many; V: TRBV29-1; D: TRBD1; DNA: TGCAGCGTCATGGACAGGGGGGGCTACAATGAGCAGTTCTTC; CDR3: CSVMDRGGYNEQFF
J: TRBJ2-3; size: NA; V: TRBV5-1; D: NA; DNA: TGCGCCAGCAGCTTGGCCGGAGGGACGCAAACAGATACGCAGTATTTT; CDR3: CASSLAGGTQTDTQYF
J: TRBJ2-2; size: once; V: TRBV7-2; D: TRBD2; DNA: TGTGCCAGCAGCCCCAGAGGCGGGAGGAGCGTTGGGGAGCTGTTTTTT; CDR3: CASSPRGGRSVGELFF
J: TRBJ2-3; size: NA; V: TRBV5-5; D: NA; DNA: TGTGCCAGCAGCTTGGGGATGAGGCTAGTCGCGGATACGCAGTATTTT; CDR3: CASSLGMRLVADTQYF
J: TRBJ2-1; size: NA; V: TRBV20-1; D: TRBD2; DNA: TGCAGTGCTAGGACTTTCCGAGGGAGGGCCTACAATGAGCAGTTCTTC; CDR3: CSARTFRGRAYNEQFF
J: TRBJ2-5; size: many; V: TRBV24-1; D: NA; DNA: TGTGCCACCAGTGATTTAGAAGCACAAGAGACCCAGTACTTC; CDR3: CATSDLEAQETQYF
J: TRBJ1-5; size: few; V: TRBV18; D: NA; DNA: TGTGCCAGCTCACCGACAGGAGGGGATCAGCCCCAGCATTTT; CDR3: CASSPTGGDQPQHF
J: TRBJ2-1; size: many; V: TRBV6-6; D: NA; DNA: TGTGCCAGCAGTCTCGGACTATCCAATGAGCAGTTCTTC; CDR3: CASSLGLSNEQFF
J: TRBJ2-1; size: NA; V: TRBV3-1; D: TRBD2; DNA: TGTGCCAGCAGCCCGAAAGGGACTACTTACAATGAGCAGTTCTTC; CDR3: CASSPKGTTYNEQFF
J: TRBJ2-7; size: many; V: TRBV28; D: TRBD1; DNA: TGTGCCAGCAGAGCATGGGACAGAGATTACGAGCAGTACTTC; CDR3: CASRAWDRDYEQYF
J: TRBJ2-1; size: many; V: TRBV11-2; D: NA; DNA: TGTGCCAGCAGCTTAGGACTAAATAATGAGCAGTTCTTC; CDR3: CASSLGLNNEQFF
J: TRBJ2-3; size: few; V: TRBV29-1; D: NA; DNA: TGCAGCGCCCGACAGAAGACCACAGATACGCAGTATTTT; CDR3: CSARQKTTDTQYF
J: TRBJ2-5; size: many; V: TRBV5-1; D: NA; DNA: TGCGCCAGCAGCGTCGGACTGGAAAAAGAGACCCAGTACTTC; CDR3: CASSVGLEKETQYF
J: TRBJ2-1; size: NA; V: TRBV20-1; D: TRBD2; DNA: TGCAGTGCTCTAGCGGAAAGCTCCTACAATGAGCAGTTCTTC; CDR3: CSALAESSYNEQFF
J: TRBJ2-1; size: many; V: TRBV24-1; D: TRBD2; DNA: TGTGCCACCAGTGGCCGTTCTGGCGGGAGGAACAATGAGCAGTTCTTC; CDR3: CATSGRSGGRNNEQFF
J: TRBJ2-5; size: few; V: TRBV18; D: NA; DNA: TGTGCCAGCTCACCAATGAAGGGATCGGGGGAGACCCAGTACTTC; CDR3: CASSPMKGSGETQYF
J: TRBJ2-2; size: many; V: TRBV12-5; D: NA; DNA: TGTGCTAGTGCCCCCCAAGAAGCGGATGGGTTTAACACCGGGGAGCTGTTTTTT; CDR3: CASAPQEADGFNTGELFF
J: TRBJ2-7; size: many; V: TRBV29-1; D: TRBD1; DNA: TGCAGCGGGGGACAGACCTACGAGCAGTACTTC; CDR3: CSGGQTYEQYF
J: TRBJ2-7; size: many; V: TRBV28; D: NA; DNA: TGTGCCAGCAGTTTAGAAGCGTATGGGGGAAGATCCTACGAGCAGTACTTC; CDR3: CASSLEAYGGRSYEQYF
J: TRBJ2-3; size: many; V: TRBV4-3; D: TRBD1; DNA: TGCGCCAGCAGCCCACGACAGGGCCCAGATACGCAGTATTTT; CDR3: CASSPRQGPDTQYF